These 28 T cell receptor beta chains were sequenced from one sample in a study of blood T cell repertoires in COVID-19. Produced via immunoSEQ multiplex PCR; TCRdb's table is partial and in-frame only. The table shows about 140,000 clones, with about 90% occurring only once. The sample consisted of peripheral blood. The origin of the receptors is a woman between 55 and 75 years old with acute or convalescent COVID-19.

This sequence joins TRBV9 and TRBJ2-4; TRBD1 might be the D (5 bases). The CDR3 is 18 residues long. CDR1 is SGDLS and CDR2 is YYNGEE in the germline V gene. Trimming left V 0 bases short and J 0 bases short, with 16 bases between. This chain's CDR3 is CASSVASKGILAKNIQYF. CDR3 nucleotides: TGTGCCAGCAGCGTAGCGAGTAAGGGGATTTTAGCCAAAAACATTCAGTACTTC.

The gene calls are TRBV2 and TRBJ1-2; TRBD1 might be the D (5 bases). CDR1 SNHLY and CDR2 FYNNEI come from the germline V gene. Trimming removed 9 bases from V and 4 bases from J, with 15 bases in between. CDR3 length: 13 amino acids. CDR3 DNA: TGTGCCAGTGGGGGGTACCTGGGCTATGGCTACACCTTC. It translates to CASGGYLGYGYTF.

The chain has TRBV6-2 or TRBV6-3 and TRBJ1-1, with TRBD1 as a possible D gene (5 bases). Looked up from germline, CDR1 is MNHEY and CDR2 is SVGEGT. CDR3 length: 16 amino acids. The V and J ends lost 6 bases and 3 bases respectively, with 20 bases between them. The CDR3 sequence is CASSPGGGRVDTEAFF. CDR3 nucleotides: TGTGCCAGCAGCCCCGGGGGAGGGCGTGTCGACACTGAAGCTTTCTTT.

J is TRBJ2-1 and V is TRBV2; 8 bases fit TRBD2. The trim removed 3 bases at V and 3 bases at J, leaving 1 base unmatched. The CDR3 is 14 amino acids. Germline CDR1 reads SNHLY; CDR2 reads FYNNEI. For the CDR3, the DNA is TGTGCCAGCAGTGAGACTAGCGTCTACAATGAGCAGTTCTTC. It codes for CASSETSVYNEQFF. The full variable domain, with the rest looked up from reference TRBV2 and TRBJ2-1, is EPEVTQTPSHQVTQMGQEVILRCVPISNHLYFYWYRQILGQKVEFLVSFYNNEISEKSEIFDDQFSVERPDGSNFTLKIRSTKLEDSAMYFCASSETSVYNEQFFGPGTRLTVL.

CDR3 nucleotides: TGTGCCAGCAGCGTATCGGGGAGGGTCCCTAGCACAGATACGCAGTATTTT. Translation: CASSVSGRVPSTDTQYF. The chain carries TRBV9 and TRBJ2-3; TRBD2 matches 7 bases. The V gene end was trimmed by 1 base and the J gene end by 0 bases; junction bases not matched to a gene: 8. Germline V gene lookup returns CDR1 SGDLS and CDR2 YYNGEE. The CDR3 has 17 residues.

In regard to this clone: The same CDR3 can be traced to other DNA sequences in this sample. The CDR3 bases are TGTGCCAGCAGTTACTCAGCAGGTTCGGGAAACACCATATATTTT. Amino acid sequence: CASSYSAGSGNTIYF. The genes are TRBV6-5 and TRBJ1-3; D is ambiguous. This CDR3 is 15 amino acids long. Trimming removed 0 bases at V and 4 bases at J, with 10 bases between. Germline V CDR1 and CDR2: MNHEY, SVGAGI.

The table lists this clone with a count of one. The chain combines TRBV12-5 with TRBJ1-5; tentatively, D is TRBD1 (5 bases). Germline CDR1 and CDR2: LGHNT and FRNRAP. V dropped 1 base and J dropped 0 bases, with 7 bases sitting between them. There are 15 residues in the CDR3. CDR3: CASGLEGRSNQPQHF. CDR3 nucleotide sequence: TGTGCTAGTGGTTTGGAGGGGCGTAGCAATCAGCCCCAGCATTTT.

The V call is TRBV4-1, the J call TRBJ1-5, with TRBD1 matching over 7 bases. The CDR3 totals 16 residues. Germline V gene data show CDR1 as MGHRA and CDR2 as YSYEKL. V trimming: 0 bases; J trimming: 1 base; junction bases outside the gene matches: 3. The CDR3 loop reads CASSQEAGGSNQPQHF. The CDR3 DNA reads TGCGCCAGCAGCCAAGAAGCAGGGGGGAGCAATCAGCCCCAGCATTTT.

The V gene is TRBV9, the J gene TRBJ2-2; 8 nucleotides agree with TRBD1. Germline CDR1 reads SGDLS; CDR2 reads YYNGEE. V gave up 2 bases and J gave up 1 base; unmatched junction bases: 4. CDR3 size: 16 residues. In DNA, the CDR3 is TGTGCCAGCAGCGTCGCCGGGACAGGGAACACCGGGGAGCTGTTTTTT. Translation gives CASSVAGTGNTGELFF.

The chain links TRBV6-6 to TRBJ1-1; D not certain. This CDR3 has 14 amino acids. Germline V CDR1 and CDR2: MNHNY, SVGAGI (reference sequence). V lost 1 base and J lost 3, with 9 bases in between. The CDR3 bases are TGTGCCAGCAGTTACTTAAGGGAGTACACTGAAGCTTTCTTT. Its translation is CASSYLREYTEAFF.

The chain is built from TRBV6-5 and TRBJ1-5; the match to TRBD1 covers 8 bases. The CDR3 spans 15 residues. V trimming: 5 bases; J trimming: 5 bases; junction bases outside the gene matches: 8. In germline, CDR1 is MNHEY, CDR2 SVGAGI. The CDR3 region has the DNA TGTGCCAGCAGTCTAACGACAGGGGCCGATCAGCCCCAGCATTTT. Translated, it gives CASSLTTGADQPQHF.

The J gene is TRBJ1-2, the V gene TRBV7-2; D gene uncertain. V was trimmed by 5 bases and J by 3 bases, leaving 16 bases between them. The germline gives CDR1 SGHTA, CDR2 FQGNSA. The CDR3 loop spans 15 amino acids. The CDR3 DNA follows: TGTGCCAGCAGCCCCCGATTACGGGGTGACTATGGCTACACCTTC. This gives the protein CASSPRLRGDYGYTF.

This clone was seen a handful of times. The chain links TRBV6-5 to TRBJ2-7, with D possibly TRBD1 on 5 matching bases. The length of the CDR3 is 13 residues. CDR1 is MNHEY, CDR2 SVGAGI, per germline. V lost 7 bases and J lost 2, with 12 bases in between. This CDR3 is CASKSTGTYEQYF. In DNA form, the CDR3 reads TGTGCCAGCAAATCCACAGGTACCTACGAGCAGTACTTC.

CDR3 bases: TGTGCCAGCACCATGAGGGACAGGACCGTCAAGCAGTACTTC. It specifies CASTMRDRTVKQYF. The chain recombines TRBV2 with TRBJ2-7; TRBD1 aligns across 8 bases. The CDR3 length is 14 residues. Germline V gene data show CDR1 as SNHLY and CDR2 as FYNNEI. The J segment lost 8 bases and the V segment lost 7 bases, leaving 13 bases of the junction unmatched. The variable domain in full, with the rest retrieved from reference TRBV2 and TRBJ2-7, is EPEVTQTPSHQVTQMGQEVILRCVPISNHLYFYWYRQILGQKVEFLVSFYNNEISEKSEIFDDQFSVERPDGSNFTLKIRSTKLEDSAMYFCASTMRDRTVKQYFGPGTRLTVT.

The CDR3 coding sequence is TGTGCCAGCAGCTTTGCAGGGGATGATCAGCCCCAGCATTTT. Its protein product is CASSFAGDDQPQHF. The J gene is TRBJ1-5, the V gene TRBV7-2; D perhaps matches TRBD1 (6 bases). The V end lost 3 bases, the J end lost 5 bases, and 11 bases lay between the germline ends. The CDR3 extends over 14 amino acids. Germline CDR1 is SGHTA and CDR2 is FQGNSA.

The J gene is TRBJ1-3, the V gene TRBV5-1, with D uncertain. Germline assignment: CDR1 SGHRS and CDR2 YFSETQ. There are 15 residues in the CDR3. The germline V and J ends were trimmed by 2 bases and 0 bases, with 9 bases remaining between them. This CDR3 reads CASSFEVNSGNTIYF. The CDR3 DNA reads as TGCGCCAGCAGCTTCGAGGTTAACTCTGGAAACACCATATATTTT.

With regard to this clone: A read error may account for a junction end that differs from germline. CDR3 nucleotides: TGTGCCAGCAGCCAGCAGGACTCCTCCAATGAGCAGTTCTTC. Protein product: CASSQQDSSNEQFF. The chain is built from TRBV3-1 (or the pseudogene TRBV3-2) and TRBJ2-1; maybe TRBD2 (5 bases). The germline gives CDR1 LGHDT, CDR2 YNNKEL (reference sequence). The CDR3 extends over 14 amino acids.

The chain joins TRBV12-3 or TRBV12-4 to TRBJ1-1; D is ambiguous. V shed 6 bases and J shed 3 bases, with 8 bases lying between them. This CDR3 spans 12 amino acids. CDR3 region: CASSLTDTEAFF. The CDR3 DNA reads as TGTGCCAGCAGCCTCACAGACACTGAAGCTTTCTTT.

This clone was picked up one time. This sequence joins TRBV10-3 and TRBJ2-6, with D possibly TRBD1 on 6 matching bases. Trimming cost V 11 bases and J 0 bases, with 14 bases left between them. CDR1 and CDR2 from the germline V gene are ENHRY and SYGVKD. CDR3 length: 15 amino acids. CDR3 sequence: CASWGQSSGANVLTF. CDR3 DNA: TGTGCCTCGTGGGGGCAGAGCTCTGGGGCCAACGTCCTGACTTTC.

J is TRBJ1-1 and V is TRBV3-1 (or the pseudogene TRBV3-2); a weak D match, TRBD1 (6 bases). Germline V gene data show CDR1 as LGHDT and CDR2 as YNNKEL (reference sequence). The V and J ends lost 4 bases and 8 bases respectively, with 14 bases between them. The CDR3 covers 13 residues. The CDR3 DNA reads as TGTGCCAGCAGCCTCAGAGGGGGGGGCGAAGCTTTCTTT. This translates into CASSLRGGGEAFF.

This clone has a single count. The chain couples TRBV5-1 to TRBJ2-5; TRBD1 might be the D (6 bases). Germline V gives CDR1 SGHRS, CDR2 YFSETQ. V was shortened by 0 bases and J by 5 bases, with 8 bases between the two germline ends. The CDR3 consists of 13 residues. The CDR3 DNA reads TGCGCCAGCAGCTTGGCAGGGGTGGAGACCCAGTACTTC. It is translated as CASSLAGVETQYF.

The V and J genes are TRBV25-1 and TRBJ1-2; the D gene is possibly TRBD1 (6 bases). This CDR3 is 16 amino acids long. Trimming shortened V by 5 bases and J by 5 bases, and 21 bases separated the two germline ends. The V gene's germline CDR1 is MGHDK and CDR2 SYGVNS. As DNA, the CDR3 is TGTGCCAGCAGTCCAGAAACAGGGAGAATCAGGTATGGCTACACCTTC. Protein product: CASSPETGRIRYGYTF.

The genes are TRBV6-2 or TRBV6-3 and TRBJ1-1, with TRBD1 matching 8 bases. V trimming: 2 bases; J trimming: 4 bases; junction bases outside the gene matches: 3. The CDR3 is made up of 14 amino acids. The germline CDR1 and CDR2 sequences are MNHEY and SVGEGT. Here the CDR3 reads CASSYDRGGTEAFF. In nucleotides, the CDR3 is TGTGCCAGCAGTTACGACAGGGGAGGCACTGAAGCTTTCTTT.

This clone has only a few counts. This rearrangement joins TRBV18 to TRBJ1-3, with a weak D call TRBD1 (6 bases). The CDR3 runs 18 residues. The V gene lost 3 bases and the J gene lost 4 bases, with 22 bases spanning the gap. Per germline, CDR1 KGHSH and CDR2 LQKENI. In DNA, the CDR3 is TGTGCCAGCTCACCTCCTCCGGGACAAGCGAAGAACGGAAACACCATATATTTT. This gives the protein CASSPPPGQAKNGNTIYF. Using reference TRBV18 and TRBJ1-3 for the parts outside the CDR3, the full variable domain is NAGVMQNPRHLVRRRGQEARLRCSPMKGHSHVYWYRQLPEEGLKFMVYLQKENIIDESGMPKERFSAEFPKEGPSILRIQQVVRGDSAAYFCASSPPPGQAKNGNTIYFGEGSWLTVV.

The chain combines TRBV25-1 with TRBJ2-7, with D possibly TRBD1 on 5 matching bases. In germline, CDR1 is MGHDK, CDR2 SYGVNS. This CDR3 has 15 amino acids. The V and J ends lost 1 base and 3 bases respectively, with 13 bases between them. Here the CDR3 DNA reads TGTGCCAGCAGTGAATCAGTCGACAGAGACTACGAGCAGTACTTC. Translation gives CASSESVDRDYEQYF.

The CDR3 DNA reads as TGCGCCAGCACCCCCGGGGGAGCGAACACCGGGGAGCTGTTTTTT. This encodes CASTPGGANTGELFF. The V and J genes are TRBV5-1 and TRBJ2-2, with D perhaps TRBD2 (6 bases). CDR1 and CDR2 from the germline V gene are SGHRS and YFSETQ. CDR3 size: 15 residues. The V end was cut by 6 bases, the J end by 0 bases, with 12 bases between.

The rearrangement uses TRBV7-9 and TRBJ2-6; D possibly corresponds to TRBD2 (5 bases). Looked up from germline, CDR1 is SEHNR and CDR2 is FQNEAQ (reference sequence). The CDR3 runs to 17 residues. Trimming took 4 bases from V and 0 from J, leaving 13 bases between them. The CDR3 here is CASSSGWESSGANVLTF. The CDR3 DNA reads as TGTGCCAGCAGCTCCGGCTGGGAGAGCTCTGGGGCCAACGTCCTGACTTTC. The full variable domain, completed using reference TRBV7-9 and TRBJ2-6, is DTGVSQNPRHKITKRGQNVTFRCDPISEHNRLYWYRQTLGQGPEFLTYFQNEAQLEKSRLLSDRFSAERPKGSFSTLEIQRTEQGDSAMYLCASSSGWESSGANVLTFGAGSRLTVL.

This clone came up a few times. The chain employs TRBV11-2 and TRBJ1-3; D ambiguous. CDR3 size: 12 residues. Between the trimmed V and J ends, which lost 6 bases and 1 base, there was a span of 4 bases. CDR1 is SGHAT and CDR2 is FQNNGV in the germline V gene. CDR3 region: CASSPSGNTIYF. In DNA, the CDR3 is TGTGCCAGCAGTCCGTCTGGAAACACCATATATTTT.